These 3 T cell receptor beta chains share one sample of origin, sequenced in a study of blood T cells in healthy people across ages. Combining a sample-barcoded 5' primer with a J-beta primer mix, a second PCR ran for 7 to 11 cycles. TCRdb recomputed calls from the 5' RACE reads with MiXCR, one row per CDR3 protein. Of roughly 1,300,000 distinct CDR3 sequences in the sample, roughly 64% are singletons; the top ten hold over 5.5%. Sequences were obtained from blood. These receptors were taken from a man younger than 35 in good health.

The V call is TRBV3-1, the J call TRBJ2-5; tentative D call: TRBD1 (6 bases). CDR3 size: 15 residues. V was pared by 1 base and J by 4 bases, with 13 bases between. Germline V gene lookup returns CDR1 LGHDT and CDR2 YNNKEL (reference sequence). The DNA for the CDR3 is TGTGCCAGCAGCCAAGGCGCCAGGGGTGGAGAGACCCAGTACTTC. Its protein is CASSQGARGGETQYF.

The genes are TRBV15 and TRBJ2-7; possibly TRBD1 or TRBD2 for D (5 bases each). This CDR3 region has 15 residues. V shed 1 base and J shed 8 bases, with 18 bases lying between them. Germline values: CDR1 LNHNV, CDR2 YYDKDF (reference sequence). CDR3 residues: CATSRAPNFGDQQYF. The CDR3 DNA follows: TGTGCCACCAGCAGAGCTCCTAATTTCGGGGACCAGCAGTACTTC.

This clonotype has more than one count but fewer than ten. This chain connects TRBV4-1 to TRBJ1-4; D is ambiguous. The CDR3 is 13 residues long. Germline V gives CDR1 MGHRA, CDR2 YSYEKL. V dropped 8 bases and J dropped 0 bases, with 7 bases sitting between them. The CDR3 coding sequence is TGCGCCAGCGCCTTCGCAACTAATGAAAAACTGTTTTTT. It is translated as CASAFATNEKLFF.